These 27 T cell receptor beta chains were all obtained from the same sample, sequenced in a study of shared clonotypes between healthy human individuals. Only CD45RO-negative cells positively selected for CCR7 counted as naive CD8 cells, so terminally differentiated effector memory CD45RA+ cells were excluded. Data came from immunoSEQ multiplex PCR; TCRdb stores just in-frame clones and leaves some out. Among a few million clones listed, 90% to 95% were seen once. Sequenced material: naive CD8+ T cells from PBMCs. These receptor sequences come from a man aged 18-30 years in good health. Some clones in this sample may be carry-over from other donors' samples.

CDR3 residues: CASSEGIMNTEAFF. The CDR3 region has the DNA TGTGCCAGCAGTGAAGGGATCATGAACACTGAAGCTTTCTTT. The chain joins TRBV25-1 to TRBJ1-1, with unresolved D. Germline CDR1 and CDR2: MGHDK and SYGVNS. This CDR3 has 14 residues. V was trimmed by 2 bases and J by 0 bases, leaving 7 bases between them.

The rearrangement uses TRBV6-5 and TRBJ1-1; D is possibly TRBD1 (5 bases). CDR1 is MNHEY, CDR2 SVGAGI, per germline. CDR3 length: 12 residues. V lost 4 bases to trimming and J lost 5 bases, with 8 bases between them. The CDR3 sequence is CASSSEGTEAFF. In DNA, the CDR3 is TGTGCCAGCAGTTCTGAGGGGACTGAAGCTTTCTTT.

The chain has TRBV27 and TRBJ2-7; TRBD1 might be the D (6 bases). The CDR3 is 15 residues long. Germline loops: CDR1 MNHEY, CDR2 SMNVEV (reference sequence). Trimming shortened V by 3 bases and J by 1 base, and 13 bases separated the two germline ends. The CDR3 coding sequence is TGTGCCAGCAGTTTTGGGGGCTCTCTTTCCTACGAGCAGTACTTC. Protein sequence: CASSFGGSLSYEQYF.

The chain joins TRBV5-6 to TRBJ2-1; D is possibly TRBD1 (5 bases). Germline CDR1 is SGHDT and CDR2 is YYEEEE. V lost 2 bases, J lost 0 bases, and 12 bases lay in between. This CDR3 is built from 16 residues. CDR3 region: CASSFRVISSYNEQFF. The DNA of the CDR3 is TGTGCCAGCAGCTTCAGGGTCATCAGCTCCTACAATGAGCAGTTCTTC. The entire variable domain, with the rest obtained from reference TRBV5-6 and TRBJ2-1, is as follows: DAGVTQSPTHLIKTRGQQVTLRCSPKSGHDTVSWYQQALGQGPQFIFQYYEEEERQRGNFPDRFSGHQFPNYSSELNVNALLLGDSALYLCASSFRVISSYNEQFFGPGTRLTVL.

This chain connects TRBV27 to TRBJ2-7; unclear D gene. V was shortened by 6 bases and J by 5 bases, with 20 bases between the two germline ends. CDR1 is MNHEY, CDR2 SMNVEV, per germline (reference sequence). The CDR3 runs 15 residues. For the CDR3, the DNA is TGTGCCAGCAGCCCCTTTGTGAGGCGTGTGAACGAGCAGTACTTC. Encoded protein: CASSPFVRRVNEQYF.

V and J are TRBV6-5 and TRBJ1-2; TRBD1 is a possible D gene (6 bases). The length of the CDR3 is 15 residues. Trimming cost V 4 bases and J 8 bases, with 20 bases left between them. Germline CDR1 MNHEY, CDR2 SVGAGI. The CDR3 region is CASSSTGRGLSGYTF. In DNA, the CDR3 is TGTGCCAGCAGTTCGACAGGTCGGGGTCTTAGCGGCTACACCTTC.

The chain recombines TRBV11-2 with TRBJ2-3; TRBD2 matches at 11 bases. This CDR3 spans 15 amino acids. Germline values: CDR1 SGHAT, CDR2 FQNNGV. V was pared by 6 bases and J by 2 bases, with 4 bases of the junction left unmatched. The CDR3 loop is CASSRLAGYTDTQYF. The CDR3, as DNA: TGTGCCAGCAGTCGACTAGCGGGATACACAGATACGCAGTATTTT.

The V call is TRBV7-9, the J call TRBJ2-7; D may be TRBD1 (6 bases). The germline V and J ends were trimmed by 1 base and 2 bases, with 12 bases remaining between them. The germline V gene has CDR1 SEHNR and CDR2 FQNEAQ (reference sequence). The CDR3 totals 15 residues. For the CDR3, the DNA is TGTGCCAGCAGCTTAGGGACAGCCTACCCCTACGAGCAGTACTTC. It encodes CASSLGTAYPYEQYF.

This chain links TRBV28 with TRBJ2-3, with TRBD2 matching over 9 bases. The germline V gene has CDR1 MDHEN and CDR2 SYDVKM. This CDR3 region has 15 residues. The trim removed 3 bases at V and 2 bases at J, leaving 3 bases unmatched. The CDR3 region is CASSFPSGTTDTQYF. Written as DNA, the CDR3 is TGTGCCAGCAGTTTCCCTAGCGGGACCACAGATACGCAGTATTTT.

The chain recombines TRBV10-3 with TRBJ2-3, with D possibly being TRBD1 or TRBD2 (6 bases each). Trimming took 7 bases from V and 2 from J, leaving 10 bases between them. CDR1 ENHRY and CDR2 SYGVKD come from the germline V gene. This CDR3 comprises 13 residues. Here the CDR3 DNA reads TGTGCCATCAAGGGGGGAGCCACAGATACGCAGTATTTT. As protein: CAIKGGATDTQYF.

The chain combines TRBV15 with TRBJ1-5; no reliable D call. CDR3 length: 14 amino acids. V was clipped by 3 bases and J by 3 bases, with 9 bases between them. CDR1 LNHNV and CDR2 YYDKDF come from the germline V gene (reference sequence). CDR3 nucleotide sequence: TGTGCCACCAGCAGCCTTGTTTACAATCAGCCCCAGCATTTT. Its protein product is CATSSLVYNQPQHF.

This chain connects TRBV6-6 to TRBJ2-7, with 8 bases that match TRBD1. This CDR3 is 14 amino acids long. V lost 2 bases, J lost 5 bases, and 5 bases stayed unmatched. Per germline, CDR1 MNHNY and CDR2 SVGAGI (reference sequence). The CDR3 loop reads CASSYGQGGHEQYF. CDR3 sequence (DNA): TGTGCCAGCAGTTACGGACAGGGCGGACACGAGCAGTACTTC.

The chain carries TRBV6-6 and TRBJ1-1; D is undetermined. V was pared by 5 bases and J by 5 bases, with 15 bases between. There are 14 residues in the CDR3. CDR1 is MNHNY, CDR2 SVGAGI, per germline (reference sequence). The CDR3 region has the DNA TGTGCCAGCAGTAACACTCCAGGAGGAACTGAAGCTTTCTTT. Its translation: CASSNTPGGTEAFF.

The chain combines TRBV19 with TRBJ1-5; TRBD1 aligns across 7 bases. With 6 bases clipped from V and 2 bases from J, the junction kept 16 bases outside the gene matches. In germline, CDR1 is LNHDA, CDR2 SQIVND (reference sequence). There are 18 residues in the CDR3. DNA for the CDR3: TGTGCCAGTAGCCGCGGTACCGAGACAGGGAGTGGCAATCAGCCCCAGCATTTT. It encodes CASSRGTETGSGNQPQHF.

This rearrangement joins TRBV6-5 to TRBJ2-7, with TRBD1 matching 7 bases. The CDR3 extends over 14 amino acids. V dropped 5 bases and J dropped 3; count of bases not matched to a gene: 7. Germline V gene sequence: CDR1 MNHEY, CDR2 SVGAGI. CDR3 bases: TGTGCCAGCAGTCAGCTCCGGGACAGCTACGAGCAGTACTTC. Encoded protein: CASSQLRDSYEQYF.

V gene TRBV7-9 combines with J gene TRBJ2-7, with D unresolved. Deletions cut 2 bases from V and 5 bases from J, with 10 bases between. The CDR3 spans 13 residues. Germline V gene sequence: CDR1 SEHNR, CDR2 FQNEAQ (reference sequence). The CDR3 is CASSLSLEHEQYF. The CDR3 coding sequence is TGTGCCAGCAGCTTATCACTGGAGCACGAGCAGTACTTC. Full variable domain (missing parts from reference TRBV7-9 and TRBJ2-7): DTGVSQNPRHKITKRGQNVTFRCDPISEHNRLYWYRQTLGQGPEFLTYFQNEAQLEKSRLLSDRFSAERPKGSFSTLEIQRTEQGDSAMYLCASSLSLEHEQYFGPGTRLTVT.

The V gene is TRBV4-3, the J gene TRBJ2-7; D call uncertain. The CDR3 runs 14 residues. The V end lost 2 bases, the J end lost 2 bases, and 10 bases lay between the germline ends. Germline-derived CDR1 and CDR2 are LGHNA and YSLEER. CDR3 in DNA: TGCGCCAGCAGCCAATGGGCAGGCACCTACGAGCAGTACTTC. This sequence encodes CASSQWAGTYEQYF.

The rearrangement uses TRBV29-1 and TRBJ2-1; D unresolved. Germline-derived CDR1 and CDR2 are SQVTM and ANQGSEA. V was clipped by 3 bases and J by 10 bases, with 10 bases between them. This CDR3 is built from 11 residues. CDR3 nucleotides: TGCAGCGTTGATCTGCGGCCCGAGCAGTTCTTC. It encodes CSVDLRPEQFF.

The V call is TRBV28, the J call TRBJ2-2, with a weak D call TRBD1 (5 bases). With 3 bases removed from V and 0 bases from J, the gap between germline ends came to 8 bases. The CDR3 is 15 residues long. CDR1 MDHEN and CDR2 SYDVKM come from the germline V gene. This chain's CDR3 is CASSLGPANTGELFF. The CDR3 nucleotides read TGTGCCAGCAGTTTGGGGCCAGCGAACACCGGGGAGCTGTTTTTT.

CDR3 residues: CASSVADGAYSSYGYTF. DNA for the CDR3: TGTGCCAGCAGCGTAGCTGACGGGGCCTATTCCAGCTATGGCTACACCTTC. This chain uses TRBV9 with TRBJ1-2; weak D call: TRBD1 (5 bases). The germline CDR1 and CDR2 sequences are SGDLS and YYNGEE. V lost 0 bases and J lost 4, with 19 bases in between. This CDR3 is built from 17 residues.

The chain uses TRBV10-3 and TRBJ2-7, with D unclear. Trimming removed 3 bases from V and 4 bases from J, with 13 bases in between. Per germline, CDR1 ENHRY and CDR2 SYGVKD. There are 14 residues in the CDR3. The CDR3 DNA follows: TGTGCCATCAGTGACCCCCCCGTGGGGTACGAGCAGTACTTC. Its protein is CAISDPPVGYEQYF.

The chain recombines TRBV10-2 with TRBJ2-5, with D uncertain. The V gene's germline CDR1 is WSHSY and CDR2 SAAADI. Between the trimmed V and J ends, which lost 5 bases and 7 bases, there was a span of 17 bases. The CDR3 has 14 amino acids. CDR3 in amino acids: CASSIGRTSGTQYF. The CDR3 DNA reads as TGCGCCAGCAGTATAGGACGGACCTCGGGGACCCAGTACTTC.

This chain joins TRBV28 and TRBJ2-7; TRBD1 matches at 7 bases. Trimming cost V 6 bases and J 0 bases; bases outside gene matches: 11. In germline, CDR1 is MDHEN, CDR2 SYDVKM. The CDR3 has 16 amino acids. The CDR3 reads CASSQSRDSFSYEQYF. The CDR3 coding sequence is TGTGCCAGCAGCCAATCCAGGGACAGCTTCTCCTACGAGCAGTACTTC.

The chain is built from TRBV28 and TRBJ1-5; TRBD1 might be the D (6 bases). Per germline, CDR1 MDHEN and CDR2 SYDVKM. Trimming shortened V by 6 bases and J by 4 bases, and 13 bases separated the two germline ends. CDR3 length: 14 amino acids. The CDR3 region has the DNA TGTGCCAGCAGCAATTGGGGGACAAATCAGCCCCAGCATTTT. Its protein is CASSNWGTNQPQHF. Drawing the rest from reference TRBV28 and TRBJ1-5, the complete variable domain is DVKVTQSSRYLVKRTGEKVFLECVQDMDHENMFWYRQDPGLGLRLIYFSYDVKMKEKGDIPEGYSVSREKKERFSLILESASTNQTSMYLCASSNWGTNQPQHFGDGTRLSIL.

The J gene is TRBJ1-2, the V gene TRBV7-9; 7 nucleotides match TRBD1. CDR1 and CDR2 (germline): SEHNR, FQNEAQ (reference sequence). V trimming: 5 bases; J trimming: 4 bases; junction bases outside the gene matches: 7. The CDR3 is 14 amino acids. CDR3 region: CASSPKGQSYGYTF. As DNA, the CDR3 is TGTGCCAGCAGCCCCAAGGGACAGAGCTATGGCTACACCTTC.

This rearrangement joins TRBV27 to TRBJ2-5; either TRBD1 or TRBD2 may supply D (5 bases each). The end of the DNA is better explained by TRBJ2-7, so the J call may be wrong. Germline V CDR1 and CDR2: MNHEY, SMNVEV (reference sequence). This CDR3 contains 15 residues. The CDR3: CASSLRGVRSYEQYF. CDR3 bases: TGTGCCAGCAGTTTAAGAGGGGTTCGGTCCTACGAGCAGTACTTC.

A note on this clone: This CDR3 is also generated by other DNA sequences in the sample. The chain combines TRBV5-1 with TRBJ2-1; no clear D gene. V was shortened by 0 bases and J by 6 bases, with 7 bases between the two germline ends. The germline gives CDR1 SGHRS, CDR2 YFSETQ. CDR3 length: 13 amino acids. For the CDR3, the DNA is TGCGCCAGCAGCTTGGTAGGCGGCAATGAGCAGTTCTTC. Translation gives CASSLVGGNEQFF.